This TCR beta chain was retrieved from a study of T-cell memory formation after mild COVID-19. Study findings and constraints: Among clones contracting day 15 to 85, CD4/CD8 was balanced, whereas later expanders leaned CD4+. CD8+ contracting clones occupied EMRA, while CD4+ ones occupied mainly CM and EM.

Each CDR3 protein is one row after TCRdb ran MiXCR on the 5' RACE reads. The sample consists of some 330,000 distinct CDR3 sequences, around 21% of them appearing once. To note about this clonotype: What it binds is not known.

The source material was PBMCs or a T cell subset sorted from them (not recorded which). The receptor's source is an adult woman who had mild COVID-19 (a few samples of this study predate the infection). Cell type and time point are not known.

The CDR3 nucleotides are TGTGCCAGCAGTTACGCGGCGCGGGGCACTGAGCAGTTCTTC. Protein product: CASSYAARGTEQFF. This rearrangement joins TRBV6-5 to TRBJ2-1; weak D call: TRBD2 (6 bases). Trimming took off 2 bases at V and 9 bases at J, with 14 bases between the two ends. Germline V gene data show CDR1 as MNHEY and CDR2 as SVGAGI. The CDR3 sequence is 14 residues long.